A single sample is the source of the 5 T cell receptor beta chains below, sequenced in a study of T cells in localized non-small cell lung cancer. The protocol was immunoSEQ multiplex PCR, while the TCRdb copy is restricted to in-frame clones and leaves out a portion. This sample has fewer than 1,000 clones, with approximately 24% found just once. The specimen comprised lung tumor tissue, sampled before any cancer treatment. Receptor source: a female donor aged 60 or older with stage II squamous cell lung carcinoma.

The V gene is TRBV11-3, the J gene TRBJ2-7, with 8 bases identical to TRBD2. J lost 4 bases, V lost 3 bases, and 8 bases had no gene match. CDR1 and CDR2 (germline): SGHNT, YENEEA. The CDR3 is 15 residues long. For the CDR3, the DNA is TGTGCCAGCAGCTTCCCGGGAGGGAGGAGGTACGAGCAGTACTTC. It encodes CASSFPGGRRYEQYF.

This clone was found a few times. This sequence joins TRBV19 and TRBJ1-1, with 7 nucleotides matching TRBD1. Germline V gene data show CDR1 as LNHDA and CDR2 as SQIVND (reference sequence). CDR3 length: 12 amino acids. J lost 11 bases, V lost 4 bases, and 7 bases had no gene match. CDR3 coding DNA: TGTGCCAGTAGTAAGCTACAGGGGACCGCTTTCTTT. It encodes CASSKLQGTAFF.

This chain connects TRBV25-1 to TRBJ1-1; D ambiguous. The CDR3 consists of 14 residues. The V end lost 1 base, the J end lost 0 bases, and 6 bases lay between the germline ends. Germline-derived CDR1 and CDR2 are MGHDK and SYGVNS. In DNA form, the CDR3 reads TGTGCCAGCAGTGAATTTGGGATGAACACTGAAGCTTTCTTT. Encoded protein: CASSEFGMNTEAFF.

This clone appeared a few times. This rearrangement joins TRBV9 to TRBJ2-2; D may be TRBD2 (6 bases). CDR1 and CDR2 (germline): SGDLS, YYNGEE. Trimming stripped 4 bases from V and 6 bases from J, with 7 bases between. The CDR3 consists of 12 residues. The CDR3 protein is CASSWRAGELFF. CDR3 nucleotide sequence: TGTGCCAGCAGCTGGAGGGCCGGGGAGCTGTTTTTT.

Judged by abundance, this clone is large. The J gene is TRBJ1-1, the V gene TRBV6-8; D perhaps matches TRBD1 (6 bases). CDR1 MNHGY and CDR2 SAAAGT come from the germline V gene. V was shortened by 6 bases and J by 1 base, with 12 bases between the two germline ends. The CDR3 loop spans 14 amino acids. The CDR3 here is CASRLLQGNTEAFF. DNA for the CDR3: TGTGCCAGCAGGCTACTACAGGGGAACACTGAAGCTTTCTTT.